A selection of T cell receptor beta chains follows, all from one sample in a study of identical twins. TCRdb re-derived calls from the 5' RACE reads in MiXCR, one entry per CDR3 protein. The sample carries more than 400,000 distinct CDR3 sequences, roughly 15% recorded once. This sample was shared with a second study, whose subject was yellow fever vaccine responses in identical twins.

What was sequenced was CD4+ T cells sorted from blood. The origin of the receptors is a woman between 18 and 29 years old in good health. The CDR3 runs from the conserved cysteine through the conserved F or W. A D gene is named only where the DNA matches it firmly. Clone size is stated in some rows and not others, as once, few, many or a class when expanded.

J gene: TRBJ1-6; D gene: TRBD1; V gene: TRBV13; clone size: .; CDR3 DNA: TGTGCCAGCACCCGGGACAGGGGATATTCACCCCTCCACTTT; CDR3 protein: CASTRDRGYSPLHF
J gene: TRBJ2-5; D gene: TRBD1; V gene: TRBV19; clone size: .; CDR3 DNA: TGTGCCAGTACCAAGGGACAGGGGGCTCAAGAGACCCAGTACTTC; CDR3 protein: CASTKGQGAQETQYF
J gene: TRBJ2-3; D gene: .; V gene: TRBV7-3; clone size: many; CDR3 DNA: TGTGCCAGCAGCTTGGCAGGGGAAACAGATACGCAGTATTTT; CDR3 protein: CASSLAGETDTQYF
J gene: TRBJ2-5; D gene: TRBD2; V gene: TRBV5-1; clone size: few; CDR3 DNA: TGCGCCAGCAGCTTGGTTCCTAGCGGGAAAGAGACCCAGTACTTC; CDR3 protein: CASSLVPSGKETQYF
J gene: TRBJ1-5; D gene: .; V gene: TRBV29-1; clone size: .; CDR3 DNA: TGCAGCGTTGGTAGCAGTCAGCCCCAGCATTTT; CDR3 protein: CSVGSSQPQHF
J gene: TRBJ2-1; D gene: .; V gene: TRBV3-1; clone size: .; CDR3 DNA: TGTGCCAGCAGCCCGCAGACCGGGAATGAGCAGTTCTTC; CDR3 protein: CASSPQTGNEQFF
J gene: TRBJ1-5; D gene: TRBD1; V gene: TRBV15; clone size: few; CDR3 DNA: TGTGCCACCAGCAGAGTGTTATCCGGGACAGGGGGCCAACCCCAGCATTTT; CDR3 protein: CATSRVLSGTGGQPQHF
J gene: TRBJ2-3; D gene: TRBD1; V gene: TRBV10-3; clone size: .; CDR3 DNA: TGTGCCATCAGCCTTGGGGGACAGGGGGCAGATACGCAGTATTTT; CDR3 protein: CAISLGGQGADTQYF
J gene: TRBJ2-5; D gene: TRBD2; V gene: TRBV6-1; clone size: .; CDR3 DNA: TGTGCCAGCCGTGGGCTAGCGGGAGTGGGAGGTCGGGAGACCCAGTACTTC; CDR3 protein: CASRGLAGVGGRETQYF
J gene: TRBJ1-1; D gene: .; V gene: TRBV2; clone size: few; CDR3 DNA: TGTGCCAGCAGTACGACAGGAAGAAACACTGAAGCTTTCTTT; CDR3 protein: CASSTTGRNTEAFF
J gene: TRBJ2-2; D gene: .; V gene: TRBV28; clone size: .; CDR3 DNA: TGTGCCAGCAGTTTGAGGATGGCCGGGGAGCTGTTTTTT; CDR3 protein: CASSLRMAGELFF
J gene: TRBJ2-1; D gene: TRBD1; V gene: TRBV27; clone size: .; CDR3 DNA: TGTGCCAGCAGTTTAAAGGACAGGGGAAGGGATGAGCAGTTCTTC; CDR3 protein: CASSLKDRGRDEQFF
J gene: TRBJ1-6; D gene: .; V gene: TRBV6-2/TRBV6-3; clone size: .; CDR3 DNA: TGTGCCAGCAGTTTTTCTCCGGGACCTCCCCACTTT; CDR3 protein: CASSFSPGPPHF
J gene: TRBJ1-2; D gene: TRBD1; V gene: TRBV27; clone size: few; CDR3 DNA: TGTGCCACCCGAGTGGGACAGACCTATGGCTACACCTTC; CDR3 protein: CATRVGQTYGYTF
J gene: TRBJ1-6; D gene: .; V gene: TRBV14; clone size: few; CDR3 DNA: TGTGCCAGCAGCCAAGGCTACAGGGATAATTCACCCCTCCACTTT; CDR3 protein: CASSQGYRDNSPLHF
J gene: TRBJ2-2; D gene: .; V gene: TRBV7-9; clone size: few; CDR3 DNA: TGTGCCAGCAGGAACAGGGATATCGGGGAGCTGTTTTTT; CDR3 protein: CASRNRDIGELFF
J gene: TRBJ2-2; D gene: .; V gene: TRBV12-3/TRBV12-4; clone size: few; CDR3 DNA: TGTGCCAGCAAAGGGACGGCCGGGGAGCTGTTTTTT; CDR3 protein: CASKGTAGELFF
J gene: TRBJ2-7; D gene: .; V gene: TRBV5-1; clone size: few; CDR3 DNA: TGCGCCAGCAGCCTCCAAAGGGGGGGACTGCTAACCTACGAGCAGTACTTC; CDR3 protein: CASSLQRGGLLTYEQYF
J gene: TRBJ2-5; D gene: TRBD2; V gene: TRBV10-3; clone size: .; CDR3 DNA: TGTGCCATCAGTGAACCTGTAGCGGGGGGCGAGACCCAGTACTTC; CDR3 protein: CAISEPVAGGETQYF
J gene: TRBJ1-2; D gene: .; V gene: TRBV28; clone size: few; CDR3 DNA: TGTGCCAGCAGCAGTTCTGGAGGCTATGGCTACACCTTC; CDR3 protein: CASSSSGGYGYTF
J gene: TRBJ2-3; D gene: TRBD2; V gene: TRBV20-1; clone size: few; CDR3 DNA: TGCAGTGCTCTTGTCACGTGGGAGACTAGCGGGACACAGACGCAGTATTTT; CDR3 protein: CSALVTWETSGTQTQYF
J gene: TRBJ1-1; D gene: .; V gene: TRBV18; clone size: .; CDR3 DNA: TGTGCCAGCTCACCGTTGAAGACCAAGAACACTGAAGCTTTCTTT; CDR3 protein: CASSPLKTKNTEAFF
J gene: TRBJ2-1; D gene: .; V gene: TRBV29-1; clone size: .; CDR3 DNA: TGCAGCGTTGAAGATACCGGAGAGCAGTTCTTC; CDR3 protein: CSVEDTGEQFF
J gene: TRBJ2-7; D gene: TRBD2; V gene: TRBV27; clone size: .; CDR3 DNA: TGTGCCAGCAGCCGGACTAGCGGGATCGTATCCGAGCAGTACTTC; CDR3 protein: CASSRTSGIVSEQYF
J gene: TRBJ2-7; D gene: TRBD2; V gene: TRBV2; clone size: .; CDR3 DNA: TGTGCCAGCAGTGAAGCGGCTAGCGGCCCCTACGAGCAGTACTTC; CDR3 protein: CASSEAASGPYEQYF
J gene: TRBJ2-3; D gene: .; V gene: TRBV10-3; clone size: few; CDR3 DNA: TGTGCCATCACCCAGCTCGAATTCGGTACGCAGTATTTT; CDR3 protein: CAITQLEFGTQYF
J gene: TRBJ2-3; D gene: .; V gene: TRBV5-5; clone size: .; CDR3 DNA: TGTGCCAGCAGCTTAGAAAGGAACCCTAGCACAGATACGCAGTATTTT; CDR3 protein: CASSLERNPSTDTQYF
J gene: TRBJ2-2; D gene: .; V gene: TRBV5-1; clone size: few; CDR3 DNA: TGCGCCAGCAGCTTGGTTCTCACCGGGGAGCTGTTTTTT; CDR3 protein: CASSLVLTGELFF
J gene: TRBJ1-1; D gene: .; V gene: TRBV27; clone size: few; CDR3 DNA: TGTGCCAGCAGTCCCCTGGTCGTGCAGGGGATGGTAGTTGCTTTCTTT; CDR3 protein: CASSPLVVQGMVVAFF
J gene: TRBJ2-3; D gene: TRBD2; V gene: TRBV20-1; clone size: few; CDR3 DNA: TGCGCCTCCGGGGGGAGGGCCACAGATACGCAGTATTTT; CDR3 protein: CASGGRATDTQYF
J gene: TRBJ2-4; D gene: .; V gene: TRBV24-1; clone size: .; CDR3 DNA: TGTGCCACCAGTGACGGGGTCGACATTCAGTACTTC; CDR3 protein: CATSDGVDIQYF
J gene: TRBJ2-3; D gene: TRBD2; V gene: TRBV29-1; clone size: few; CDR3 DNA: TGCAGCGTTGTGGGACTAGCGGGAGGCCCCTCTAGCACAGATACGCAGTATTTT; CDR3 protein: CSVVGLAGGPSSTDTQYF
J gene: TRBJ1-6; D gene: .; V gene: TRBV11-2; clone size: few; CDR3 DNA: TGTGCCAGCAGCTTTGGGGGATTTAGGGATAATTCACCCCTCCACTTT; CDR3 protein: CASSFGGFRDNSPLHF
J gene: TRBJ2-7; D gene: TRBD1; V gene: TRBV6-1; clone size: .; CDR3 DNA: TGTGCCAGCAGGCGGACAGGGGCGCTCTACGAGCAGTACTTC; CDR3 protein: CASRRTGALYEQYF
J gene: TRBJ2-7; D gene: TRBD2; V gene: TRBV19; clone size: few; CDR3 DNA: TGTGCCAGTAGTATAGGGGGGGGGTCAGAGGAGCAGTACTTC; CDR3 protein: CASSIGGGSEEQYF
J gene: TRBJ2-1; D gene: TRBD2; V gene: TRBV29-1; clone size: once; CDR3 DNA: TGCAGCGTTGAATATATCGGGGGGGCCGGCAATGAGCAGTTCTTC; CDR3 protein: CSVEYIGGAGNEQFF
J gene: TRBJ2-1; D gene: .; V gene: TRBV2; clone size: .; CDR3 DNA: TGTGCCAGCAGCCGCCCAGACAATGAGCAGTTCTTC; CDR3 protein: CASSRPDNEQFF
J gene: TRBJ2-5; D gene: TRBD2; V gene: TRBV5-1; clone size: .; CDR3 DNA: TGCGCCAGCAGCTCGGGAGGGTTTAGCGGGGGACAAGAGACCCAGTACTTC; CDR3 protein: CASSSGGFSGGQETQYF
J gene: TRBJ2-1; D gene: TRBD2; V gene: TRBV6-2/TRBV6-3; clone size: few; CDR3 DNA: TGTGCCAGCAGGACTAGCGGGGGGGTTTATGAGCAGTTCTTC; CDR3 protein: CASRTSGGVYEQFF
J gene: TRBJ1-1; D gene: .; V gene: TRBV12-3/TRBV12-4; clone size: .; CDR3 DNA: TGTGCCAGCAGCCAACAGGGTAACGGTGGTGAAGCTTTCTTT; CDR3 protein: CASSQQGNGGEAFF
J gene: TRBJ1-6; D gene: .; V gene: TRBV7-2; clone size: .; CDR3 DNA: TGTGCCAGCAGCTCCCCCAGGACGGGAAATAATTCACCCCTCCACTTT; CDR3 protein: CASSSPRTGNNSPLHF
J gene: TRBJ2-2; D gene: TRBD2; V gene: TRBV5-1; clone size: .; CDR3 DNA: TGCGCCAGCAGGCTGCCCGGGACTAGCGGGAGTGCGAACACCGGGGAGCTGTTTTTT; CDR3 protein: CASRLPGTSGSANTGELFF
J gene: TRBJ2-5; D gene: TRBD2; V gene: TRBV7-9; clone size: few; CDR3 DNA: TGTGCCAGCAGCTCGAGACTAGCGGGGGAACAAGAGACCCAGTACTTC; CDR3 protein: CASSSRLAGEQETQYF
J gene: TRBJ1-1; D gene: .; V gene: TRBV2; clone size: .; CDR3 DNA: TGTGCCAGCACTCCCAGGGTGGGGAACACTGAAGCTTTCTTT; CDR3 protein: CASTPRVGNTEAFF
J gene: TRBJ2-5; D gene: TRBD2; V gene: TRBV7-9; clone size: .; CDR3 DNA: TGTGCCAGCATCCCCCTGGAGGGGAGGGCCCAAGAGACCCAGTACTTC; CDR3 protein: CASIPLEGRAQETQYF
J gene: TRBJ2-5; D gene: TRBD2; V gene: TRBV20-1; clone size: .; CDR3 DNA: TGCAGTGCTAGATATCGAGGGGGACTAGCTGGGGAGACCCAGTACTTC; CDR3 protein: CSARYRGGLAGETQYF
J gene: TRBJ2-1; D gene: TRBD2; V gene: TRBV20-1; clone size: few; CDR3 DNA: TGCAGTGCTCAGACTAGCGGGAGGAATGAGCAGTTCTTC; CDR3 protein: CSAQTSGRNEQFF
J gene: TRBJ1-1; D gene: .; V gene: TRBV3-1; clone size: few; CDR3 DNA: TGTGCCAGCAGCCAAGGGTGGTCGTCAGGAGCTTTCTTT; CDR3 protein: CASSQGWSSGAFF